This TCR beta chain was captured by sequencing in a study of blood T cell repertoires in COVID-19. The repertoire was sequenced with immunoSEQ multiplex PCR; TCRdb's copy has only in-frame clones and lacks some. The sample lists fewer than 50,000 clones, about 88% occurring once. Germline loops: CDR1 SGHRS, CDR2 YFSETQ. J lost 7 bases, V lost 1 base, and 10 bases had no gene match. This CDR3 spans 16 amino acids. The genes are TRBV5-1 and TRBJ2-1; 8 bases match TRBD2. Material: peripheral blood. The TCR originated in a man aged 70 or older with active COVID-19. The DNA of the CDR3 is TGCGCCAGCAGCTTGTCTGAGCGGGAGACGAGAAATGAGCAGTTCTTC. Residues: CASSLSERETRNEQFF.